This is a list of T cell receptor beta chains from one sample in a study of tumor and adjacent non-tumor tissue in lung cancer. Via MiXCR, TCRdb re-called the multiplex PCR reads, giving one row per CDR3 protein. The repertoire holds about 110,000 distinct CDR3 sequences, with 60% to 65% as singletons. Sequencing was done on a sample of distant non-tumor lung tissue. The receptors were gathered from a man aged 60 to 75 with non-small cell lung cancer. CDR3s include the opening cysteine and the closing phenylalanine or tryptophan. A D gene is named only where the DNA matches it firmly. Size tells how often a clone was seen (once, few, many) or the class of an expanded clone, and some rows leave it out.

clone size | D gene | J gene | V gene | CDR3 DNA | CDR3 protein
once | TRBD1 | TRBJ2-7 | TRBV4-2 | TGTACCAGCTGCCGGGACAGGGAGTACGAGCAGTACTTC | CTSCRDREYEQYF
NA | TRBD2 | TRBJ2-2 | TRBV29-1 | TGCAGCGTTGAAAGGTCTGGGACTAGCGGGATTGGAGGCAGGGAGCTGTTTTTT | CSVERSGTSGIGGRELFF
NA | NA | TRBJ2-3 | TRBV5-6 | TGTGCAAGCAGCTTGGGAGAGGGGGTGTCAGATACGCAGTATTTT | CASSLGEGVSDTQYF
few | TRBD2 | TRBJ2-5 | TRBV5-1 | TGCGCCAGCAGCTCCGGGGGGGGCTCGTACCAAGGGACCCAGTACTTC | CASSSGGGSYQGTQYF
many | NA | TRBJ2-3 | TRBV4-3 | TGCGCCAGCAGCCAAGATCTCTATGGGTCGGTTACGCAGTATTTT | CASSQDLYGSVTQYF
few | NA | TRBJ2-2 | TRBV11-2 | TGTGCCAGCAGCCTGGACAGTCAGTCCGGGGAGCTGTTTTTT | CASSLDSQSGELFF
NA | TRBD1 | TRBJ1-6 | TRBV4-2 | TGTGCTAGCAGCCAACAAGACAGGGGGCCCTCACCCCTCCACTTT | CASSQQDRGPSPLHF
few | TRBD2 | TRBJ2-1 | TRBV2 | TGTGCCAGCAGTGGACGGACTAGCGGGGTTGGGAATGAGCAGTTCTTC | CASSGRTSGVGNEQFF
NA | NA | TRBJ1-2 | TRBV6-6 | TGTGCCAGCAGTTACCTGGGCGGGGTCAGTCAAAACTATGGCCACACCTTC | CASSYLGGVSQNYGHTF
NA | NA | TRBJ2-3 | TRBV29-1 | TGCAGCGCTACCGGGACCTGCACAGATACGCAGTATTTT | CSATGTCTDTQYF
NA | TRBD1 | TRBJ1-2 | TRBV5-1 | TGCGCCAGCAGCTGGGGGTCCACCAAAGGGGACAGCTATGGCTACACCTTC | CASSWGSTKGDSYGYTF
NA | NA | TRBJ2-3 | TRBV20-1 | TGTAGTACTAAGAGGTCCGCGGACTCTTCGGGGTATTTT | CSTKRSADSSGYF
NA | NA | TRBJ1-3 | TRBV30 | TGTGCCTGGAAGGGGTCCACTGGAAACACCATATATTTT | CAWKGSTGNTIYF
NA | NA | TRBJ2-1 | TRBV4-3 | TGCGCCAGCAGCCAGGTCGTGACTGGCAAGGGAGAGCAGTTCTTC | CASSQVVTGKGEQFF
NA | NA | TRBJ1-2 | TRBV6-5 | TGTGCCAGCAGTTACTCCGCCATGGTCGGGAACTATGGCTACACCTTC | CASSYSAMVGNYGYTF
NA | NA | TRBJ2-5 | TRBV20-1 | TGCAGTGCTAGAGATCAGGTACCCCAAGAGACCCAGTACTTC | CSARDQVPQETQYF
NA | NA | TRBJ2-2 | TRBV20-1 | TGCTGTGCTAGTCCCCCGGACTCGAACACCGGGGAACTGTTTTTT | CCASPPDSNTGELFF
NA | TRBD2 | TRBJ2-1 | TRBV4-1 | TGCGCCAGTAGCCAAGATTCGGGTTTTGAGCGGGGTTCTGGTGAGCCATTCTTC | CASSQDSGFERGSGEPFF
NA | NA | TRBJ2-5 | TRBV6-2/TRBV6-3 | TGTACCAGCAGTTACACGCGACGGACAACACAAGAGACCCAGTACTTC | CTSSYTRRTTQETQYF
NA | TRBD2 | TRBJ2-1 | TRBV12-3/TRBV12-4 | TGTGCCAGCAGTTCGACTAGCTTTAGCTTCTACAATGAGCAGTTCTTC | CASSSTSFSFYNEQFF
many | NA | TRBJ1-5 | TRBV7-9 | TGTGCCGGGTTAGTTCAGGAAACTAATCAGCCCCAGCATTTT | CAGLVQETNQPQHF
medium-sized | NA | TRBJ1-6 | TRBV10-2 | TGCGCCAGCAGTGAGTTGCGACAGGCGAGCTCCTATAATTCACCCCTCCACTTT | CASSELRQASSYNSPLHF
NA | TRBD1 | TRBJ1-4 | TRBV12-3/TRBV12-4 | TGTGTCAGCAGTACCCGGACAGGTGATGGTGAAAAACTGTTTTTT | CVSSTRTGDGEKLFF
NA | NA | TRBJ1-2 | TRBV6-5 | TGTGCCAGCAGTTCCAAAGGGGTTTGGAGCTACACCTTC | CASSSKGVWSYTF
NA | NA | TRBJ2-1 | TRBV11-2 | TGTGCCAGCAGCTTTTCCGGGAGCTCTTACAATGAGCAGTTCTTC | CASSFSGSSYNEQFF
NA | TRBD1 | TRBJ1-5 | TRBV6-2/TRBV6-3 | TGTGCCATCACCAACAGGGGGCGGACCCTTGGCAATCAGCCCCAGCATTTT | CAITNRGRTLGNQPQHF